The source of this T cell receptor (beta chain) is a study of T-cell reconstitution after alpha-beta-depleted transplantation in children. Unique molecular identifiers were used to barcode this TCRbeta library. Via MiXCR, TCRdb re-called the PCR reads, giving one row per CDR3 protein. There are more than 150,000 distinct CDR3 sequences in the sample; about 15% occur only once, and around 14% lies in the top ten. The sample in question was PBMCs from the stem cell graft donor, obtained from the stem cell graft. This TCR came from a human donor who donated a stem cell graft to a child with acute lymphoblastic leukemia.

This CDR3 is CASSFGREGLYNEQFF. CDR3 coding DNA: TGTGCCAGCAGTTTTGGGCGGGAGGGCCTCTACAATGAGCAGTTCTTC. The chain combines TRBV12-3 or TRBV12-4 with TRBJ2-1; 9 bases match TRBD2. CDR3 length: 16 residues. J gave up 3 bases and V 3 bases, and 6 bases lay outside the gene matches.